This T cell receptor beta chain was recovered during a study of beta chain features in type 1 diabetes. Overall study context: In all, around 110,000,000 sorted cells from all samples were analyzed. Broader study findings: The study found that naive, central memory and Treg TCRB repertoires appeared more similar in patients than in healthy donors. Type 1 diabetes patients had fewer VDJ junction insertions and more deletions. Moderately but significantly shorter TCRB CDR3s were found in Type 1 diabetes patients in all four CD4+ subsets.

Concerning this clone itself: Its antigen is undetermined.

With V trimmed by 2 bases and J by 3 bases, 7 bases remained unmatched. Germline V gene data show CDR1 as MGHRA and CDR2 as YSYEKL. This CDR3 has 16 residues. Markers CD45RO/CCR7/CD25/CD127/CD95/CD27 served to sort CD4+ naive, central memory, regulatory and stem cell-like memory cells. cDNA synthesis used the whole RNA isolate, giving expressed TCRB sequences. TCRdb's table, derived via immunoSEQ multiplex PCR, lists solely in-frame clones and lacks some. Of roughly 300,000 clones detected, more than 13% appear once; the ten largest clones hold 0.015% to 0.02%. The chain combines TRBV4-1 with TRBJ2-1, with TRBD2 matching over 7 bases. This receptor was taken from a man in his thirties or forties with type 1 diabetes. The sample taken for sequencing was naive CD4+ T cells from blood. In DNA form, the CDR3 reads TGCGCCAGCAGCCAACCCTCGGCGGGAGTCTACAATGAGCAGTTCTTC. Translating gives CASSQPSAGVYNEQFF.